Included here is one T cell receptor beta chain sequence, with context. Sequence at one end of the junction differs from germline and may be a read error. This sample was taken from a study of molecular identifiers for immune sequencing clone quantification. A CD8+CD4-CCR7+CD45RA+ phenotype served as the sorting definition for naive CD8 T cells. Looked up from germline, CDR1 is SEHNR and CDR2 is FQNEAQ (reference sequence). This CDR3 has 15 amino acids. TCRdb processed the PCR reads anew with MiXCR; each CDR3 protein has one entry. This table holds about 640,000 distinct CDR3 sequences, roughly 21% found once.

The TCR comes from a human donor in good health. Some libraries in this study had Jurkat cell RNA spiked in. The sample was naive CD8+ T cells from blood, with Jurkat cell RNA spiked in. The subset is: FACS-sorted CD8+CD4-CCR7+CD45RA+ naive T cells. The chain joins TRBV7-9 to TRBJ2-1; TRBD2 matches at 8 bases. The CDR3 coding sequence is TGTGCCGGCAGCACGCCTCTAGCGGGCTACAATGAGCAGTTCTTC. Encoded protein: CAGSTPLAGYNEQFF. Based on the CDR3 plus reference TRBV7-9 and TRBJ2-1, the full variable domain is DTGVSQNPRHKITKRGQNVTFRCDPISEHNRLYWYRQTLGQGPEFLTYFQNEAQLEKSRLLSDRFSAERPKGSFSTLEIQRTEQGDSAMYLCAGSTPLAGYNEQFFGPGTRLTVL.